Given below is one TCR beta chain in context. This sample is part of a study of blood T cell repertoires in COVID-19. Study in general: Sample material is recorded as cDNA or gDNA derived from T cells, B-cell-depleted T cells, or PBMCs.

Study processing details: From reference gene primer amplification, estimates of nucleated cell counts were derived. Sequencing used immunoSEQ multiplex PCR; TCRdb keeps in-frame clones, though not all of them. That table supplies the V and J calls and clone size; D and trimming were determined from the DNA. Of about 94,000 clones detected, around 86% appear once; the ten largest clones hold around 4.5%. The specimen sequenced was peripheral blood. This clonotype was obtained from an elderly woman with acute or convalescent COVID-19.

CDR3 nucleotide sequence: TGTGCCAGTAGGGACAGGGCGGGTGATGGCTACACCTTC. It codes for CASRDRAGDGYTF. The chain links TRBV19 to TRBJ1-2, with 8 bases lining up with TRBD1. The CDR3 is 13 residues long. Germline V lookup: CDR1 LNHDA, CDR2 SQIVND (reference sequence). The trim removed 6 bases at V and 6 bases at J, leaving 6 bases unmatched.